This T cell receptor beta chain was captured in a study of cytomegalovirus exposure and HLA in healthy donors. Turning to this clone: What it binds is not known.

The assay was immunoSEQ multiplex PCR, and TCRdb's table has in-frame clones only and misses some. The table includes some 140,000 clones, less than 90% detected once. V was shortened by 3 bases and J by 4 bases, with 21 bases between the two germline ends. The CDR3 spans 17 residues. General study results and limits: Rare TCR sequences dominated, though some public TCRs recurred in many donors. It was found in a later analysis that first-cohort TCR clusters tended to co-occur in the 100 to 150 validation repertoires. The study listed some 160 cytomegalovirus-associated TCR beta chains.

Specimen: PBMCs. The rearrangement joins TRBV23-1 to TRBJ1-2, with TRBD1 as a possible D gene (5 bases). TRBV23-1 is recorded as an ORF, its role being uncertain. The TCR comes from a man aged 18 to 35 in good health and CMV-seronegative. This chain's CDR3 is CASSHLQGEDKPYGYTF. DNA for the CDR3: TGCGCCAGCAGTCACCTACAAGGAGAGGACAAACCCTATGGCTACACCTTC.